This TCR beta chain was obtained from a study of Ad26.COV2.S vaccination and SARS-CoV-2 variants. This CDR3 has 15 residues. The germline V gene has CDR1 SNHLY and CDR2 FYNNEI. The V and J ends lost 4 bases and 4 bases respectively, with 13 bases between them. For this clone: The antigen is undetermined.

The study, taken as a whole, reports: Spike-specific CD8+ and CD4+ T cell responses reportedly showed substantial breadth after vaccination. Similar non-spike TCR breadth was observed in recipients of vaccine and of placebo.

The protocol was immunoSEQ multiplex PCR, while the TCRdb copy is restricted to in-frame clones and leaves out a portion. The sample records about 350,000 clones, about nine tenths being singletons. This sample's treatment: some 20 received Ad26.COV2.S at low or high dose, single or two shots; several received placebo; per-sample allocation not given. All samples were drawn on day 63, counting from the first vaccine or placebo injection. Boston provided a donor who was an adult aged 18-55 years. Spike of the Wuhan-strain SARS-CoV-2 was expressed by an Ad26 vector, which formed the vaccine. The chain links TRBV2 to TRBJ2-2; tentatively, D is TRBD1 (5 bases). This clonotype was obtained from a person aged 18 to 65 who received the Ad26.COV2.S COVID-19 vaccine or a placebo. The sequencing here drew on peripheral blood, taken in a trial of Ad26.COV2.S vaccine versus placebo. CDR3 amino acids: CASSAMGLGTGELFF. In DNA form, the CDR3 reads TGTGCCAGCAGTGCTATGGGGCTAGGCACCGGGGAGCTGTTTTTT.